Listed below are T cell receptor beta chains from one sample, sequenced in a study of blood T cells in healthy people across ages. TCRdb reanalysed the 5' RACE reads using MiXCR and keeps one entry per CDR3 protein. The top ten hold around 32% of the sample, which has fewer than 800,000 distinct CDR3 sequences, around 49% seen once. The source material was blood. The source is a woman aged 55-75 years in good health. Both conserved end residues are part of each CDR3. The order of the fields is V gene, clone size, D gene, J gene, CDR3 protein, CDR3 DNA. D genes are given only for firm matches. Clone size is stated in some rows and not others, as once, few, many or a class when expanded.

TRBV3-1,.,.,TRBJ2-2,CASSQLLAGTGELFF,TGTGCCAGCAGCCAGTTGCTAGCTGGGACCGGGGAGCTGTTTTTT
TRBV20-1,few,TRBD2,TRBJ2-1,CSARRTSEVLNEQFF,TGCAGTGCTAGACGGACTAGCGAGGTCCTCAATGAGCAGTTCTTC
TRBV7-3,.,.,TRBJ2-3,CASGLTTPDTQYF,TGTGCCAGCGGCTTAACGACCCCAGATACGCAGTATTTT
TRBV21-1,.,.,TRBJ2-7,CASSSRDGHYEQYF,TGTGCCAGCAGCTCCCGGGACGGCCACTACGAGCAGTACTTC
TRBV20-1,.,.,TRBJ2-7,CSARRGGLGVEQYF,TGCAGTGCTAGAAGGGGGGGGCTAGGAGTTGAGCAGTACTTC
TRBV6-2/TRBV6-3,few,.,TRBJ2-7,CASRPSGTNSYEQYF,TGTGCCAGCAGACCCTCCGGGACAAATTCCTACGAGCAGTACTTC
TRBV20-1,few,TRBD2,TRBJ2-3,CSARQTGLAKDLYTDTQYF,TGCAGTGCTAGGCAAACCGGACTAGCGAAAGATTTATATACAGATACGCAGTATTTT
TRBV4-3,.,TRBD2,TRBJ2-1,CASSQVLSGRAYNEQFF,TGCGCCAGCAGCCAAGTCCTGAGCGGGAGGGCCTACAATGAGCAGTTCTTC
TRBV21-1,few,.,TRBJ1-1,CASSKEGQGGLNTEAFF,TGTGCCAGCAGCAAAGAGGGACAGGGAGGACTGAACACTGAAGCTTTCTTT
TRBV7-6,.,TRBD2,TRBJ2-7,CASSHGGGTSGISYEQYF,TGTGCCAGCAGTCATGGGGGGGGGACTAGCGGGATTTCCTACGAGCAGTACTTC
TRBV7-3,.,.,TRBJ2-2,CASSPYRSTGELFF,TGTGCCAGCAGTCCCTACCGGAGCACCGGGGAGCTGTTTTTT
TRBV20-1,.,.,TRBJ1-1,CSARDSDSGGTEAFF,TGCAGTGCTAGAGACTCAGACTCGGGAGGGACTGAAGCTTTCTTT
TRBV9,.,.,TRBJ2-3,CASSVTLAPRTDTQYF,TGTGCCAGCAGCGTAACTCTAGCGCCCCGCACAGATACGCAGTATTTT
TRBV29-1,.,.,TRBJ2-3,CSVENPHYSDTQYF,TGCAGCGTTGAAAACCCCCACTATTCAGATACGCAGTATTTT
TRBV7-9,.,.,TRBJ2-2,CASSSPQAMNTGELFF,TGTGCCAGCAGCTCCCCCCAGGCGATGAACACCGGGGAGCTGTTTTTT
TRBV20-1,.,.,TRBJ1-1,CSARDEQGSEAFF,TGCAGTGCTAGAGACGAACAGGGCTCTGAAGCTTTCTTT
TRBV7-2,.,.,TRBJ2-2,CASSFHSGRNTGELFF,TGTGCCAGCAGCTTTCATTCAGGGAGGAACACCGGGGAGCTGTTTTTT
TRBV4-2,.,TRBD2,TRBJ2-1,CASSSAGTSRNEQFF,TGTGCCAGCAGCTCGGCCGGGACTAGCAGGAATGAGCAGTTCTTC
TRBV10-3,.,TRBD1,TRBJ2-7,CATQTGSGYEQYF,TGTGCCACCCAGACAGGGTCAGGCTACGAGCAGTACTTC
TRBV20-1,once,.,TRBJ1-5,CSARDLGPGFQPQHF,TGCAGTGCTAGAGATCTTGGGCCAGGGTTTCAGCCCCAGCATTTT
TRBV7-3,few,TRBD1,TRBJ1-1,CASSLKGTGVFGTEAFF,TGTGCCAGCAGCTTAAAAGGGACAGGGGTATTTGGCACTGAAGCTTTCTTT
TRBV4-3,.,.,TRBJ2-3,CASSQESPGTDTQYF,TGCGCCAGCAGCCAAGAGTCCCCGGGTACAGATACGCAGTATTTT
TRBV2,few,.,TRBJ1-6,CASSDWGKGYNSPLHF,TGTGCCAGCAGTGATTGGGGGAAGGGTTATAATTCACCCCTCCACTTT
TRBV28,.,.,TRBJ1-5,CASSFLRGQPQHF,TGTGCCAGCAGTTTTCTGAGGGGCCAGCCCCAGCATTTT
TRBV28,few,.,TRBJ2-5,CASSSPGTTQETQYF,TGTGCCAGCAGTTCCCCGGGGACCACCCAAGAGACCCAGTACTTC
TRBV7-2,.,.,TRBJ1-1,CASSLHRDNEAFF,TGTGCCAGCAGCTTACACCGGGACAATGAAGCTTTCTTT
TRBV28,.,TRBD1,TRBJ1-2,CASSLCSGQALGGYTF,TGTGCCAGCAGTTTATGCTCCGGACAGGCCTTAGGGGGCTACACCTTC